Reported below is one TCR beta chain. It lacks a known antigen. Base-call qualities are not available, and no considerably larger clone is one nucleotide away. This sample is part of a study of radiotherapy plus CTLA-4 blockade in lung cancer (dated by TCRdb to 2017 to 2018). As for the study more broadly: Objective responses occurred in around 19% of enrolled patients, and around 29% achieved disease control.

CDR1 and CDR2 (SGHTA, FQGNSA) derive from the germline V gene. V loses 6 bases at its end and J loses 10 bases; junction bases beyond the gene matches: 6. From its cysteine to its phenylalanine, the CDR3 spans 12 amino acids. The kept DNA is CDR3 alone, 36 bases in frame from the first base. Library preparation employed the immunoSEQ multiplex PCR assay. Held by TCRdb, this immuneACCESS table contains in-frame sequences only and omits some clones. Under half of the omission traces to an unresolved V gene where checked; the cause of the rest is unknown. This sample holds tens of thousands of clones; approximately 79% were observed only once. Jointly, the top ten make up about 16% of the sample. General study outcomes and caveats: After treatment with radiotherapy and ipilimumab, TCR clones that came from tumors expanded in the peripheral blood. Early dynamic changes in blood T cell clones, together with increased serum interferon-beta after radiation, were reported as the strongest predictors of response.

In this study, focal radiation therapy paired with CTLA-4 blockade (ipilimumab) was tested in patients who had chemo-refractory metastatic non-small-cell lung cancer. The receptor chain draws on TRBV7-2 and TRBJ2-1; 7 bases in the junction line up with TRBD2. This sequence originates from a human donor with non-small cell lung cancer whose response to radiotherapy plus ipilimumab could not be evaluated. Some clones in this sample may be carry-over from other donors' samples. This sample comprised peripheral blood, obtained from a patient treated with radiotherapy plus ipilimumab. The DNA is TGTGCCAGCAGTCGGGACTACCGGGAGCAGTTCTTC. It is translated as CASSRDYREQFF.